This is a list of T cell receptor beta chains from one sample in a study of shared clonotypes between healthy human individuals. Method: immunoSEQ multiplex PCR; TCRdb's copy keeps in-frame clones and lacks some. The data show roughly 2.4 million clones, with more than 90% seen just once and roughly 0.13% held by the top ten. Sequencing was done on a sample of naive CD4+ T cells sorted from blood. Receptor source: a man in his late teens or twenties in good health. Both conserved end residues are part of each CDR3. D genes are given only for firm matches. The size of a clone is reported for some rows only, either as once, few or many, or as a class for expanded clones.

D	size	V	length	J	DNA	CDR3
TRBD1	NA	TRBV30	11	TRBJ2-7	TGTGCCTGGACCGGACAGGCCAAGCAGTACTTC	CAWTGQAKQYF
TRBD1	once	TRBV4-1	15	TRBJ2-7	TGCGCCAGCAGCCCGGGACAGATACTCTCCTACGAGCAGTACTTC	CASSPGQILSYEQYF
NA	once	TRBV5-4	15	TRBJ2-7	TGTGCCAGCAGCTTGGTCGGGGGCCCCTCCTACGAGCAGTACTTC	CASSLVGGPSYEQYF
NA	NA	TRBV6-5	15	TRBJ2-7	TGTGCCAGCAGTTACGGAAAACCCCGTGCCTACGAGCAGTACTTC	CASSYGKPRAYEQYF
TRBD2	NA	TRBV25-1	15	TRBJ2-1	TGTGCCAGCAGACCCAGCGGGGGGGGCCTTAATAGGCAGTTCTTC	CASRPSGGGLNRQFF
TRBD2	NA	TRBV2	15	TRBJ2-5	TGTGCCAGCAGGAGGCTAGCGGGAGTAGGAGAGACCCAGTACTTC	CASRRLAGVGETQYF
NA	NA	TRBV4-1	13	TRBJ2-7	TGCGCCAGCAGCCCAACCGGCTCCTACGAGCAGTACTTC	CASSPTGSYEQYF
NA	NA	TRBV5-1	15	TRBJ2-3	TGCGCCAGTAGGCTTTCAGGGAGAGGGACAGATACGCAGTATTTT	CASRLSGRGTDTQYF
NA	NA	TRBV7-9	14	TRBJ1-2	TGTGCCAGCAGCTTGGACCCGGGGGCCTATGGCTACACCTTC	CASSLDPGAYGYTF
NA	NA	TRBV7-2	13	TRBJ2-2	TGTGCCAGCAGCCCCGATTCGCCCGGGGAGCTGTTTTTT	CASSPDSPGELFF
NA	NA	TRBV12-5	11	TRBJ1-6	TGTGCTAGTGGTCTCTCAGGACCCCTCCACTTT	CASGLSGPLHF
NA	NA	TRBV5-1	14	TRBJ1-4	TGCGCCAGCCGAGGGGAGGGGGGCCGCGAAAAACTGTTTTTT	CASRGEGGREKLFF
NA	once	TRBV10-2	14	TRBJ1-3	TGCGCCAGCAGTGAGCGGGGGTCTGGAAACACCATATATTTT	CASSERGSGNTIYF
TRBD2	NA	TRBV30	16	TRBJ2-1	TGTGCCTGGAGTGTTTCCCGAAGACTAGCTGTGCGAGAGCAGTTCTTC	CAWSVSRRLAVREQFF
TRBD1	NA	TRBV10-2	13	TRBJ2-3	TGCGCCAGCATAGACAGGGGTACAGATACGCAGTATTTT	CASIDRGTDTQYF
NA	NA	TRBV5-4	13	TRBJ1-2	TGTGCCAGCAGCTTGTTGGGCAGCTATGGCTACACCTTC	CASSLLGSYGYTF
NA	NA	TRBV6-6	16	TRBJ2-3	TGTGCCAGCATTCAAATGGCACAGACTAGCACAGATACGCAGTATTTT	CASIQMAQTSTDTQYF
NA	NA	TRBV5-3	11	TRBJ1-6	TGTGCCACCGACAGGCAGGCACCCCTCCACTTT	CATDRQAPLHF
TRBD1	NA	TRBV7-8	18	TRBJ2-7	TGTGCCAGCAGCTTAGCGCGGTTTGGGACAGAGCCGACCTACGAGCAGTACTTC	CASSLARFGTEPTYEQYF